Listed below are T cell receptor beta chains from one sample, sequenced in a study of PD-1 blockade in classical Hodgkin lymphoma. Sequencing was performed with immunoSEQ multiplex PCR; in TCRdb, only in-frame clones are kept and a portion is missing. The sample shows about 64,000 clones, roughly nine tenths of them seen only once. The material sequenced was peripheral blood mononuclear cells (PBMCs), taken before the fourth cycle of nivolumab. Every receptor here comes from a human donor with classical Hodgkin lymphoma. CDR3s include the opening cysteine and the closing phenylalanine or tryptophan. The D gene is left open where the match is weak. Size tells how often a clone was seen (once, few, many) or the class of an expanded clone, and some rows leave it out.

clone_size j_call v_call cdr3_length d_call cdr3_aa cdr3_nt
. TRBJ1-5 TRBV6-1 15 . CASRTDLGYNQPQHF TGTGCCAGCAGGACCGATTTGGGGTATAATCAGCCCCAGCATTTT
. TRBJ2-1 TRBV7-3 13 . CASSLIVYNEQFF TGTGCCAGCAGCTTAATAGTTTACAATGAGCAGTTCTTC
. TRBJ2-3 TRBV6-5 14 TRBD2 CASSYSGGGDTQYF TGTGCCAGCAGTTATAGCGGGGGTGGAGATACGCAGTATTTT
. TRBJ2-1 TRBV7-9 16 . CASSSYYRVPYNEQFF TGTGCCAGCAGCTCATATTACAGGGTACCCTACAATGAGCAGTTCTTC
once TRBJ1-1 TRBV28 12 . CASSFRGAEAFF TGTGCCAGCAGTTTCAGGGGCGCTGAAGCTTTCTTT
. TRBJ1-1 TRBV13 14 . CASSLGTLNTEAFF TGTGCCAGCAGCCTCGGGACACTGAACACTGAAGCTTTCTTT
. TRBJ2-2 TRBV21-1 12 . CASSNPPGELFF TGTGCCAGCAGCAATCCGCCCGGGGAGCTGTTTTTT
. TRBJ1-2 TRBV7-6 13 . CASSSSQGDGYTF TGTGCCAGCAGCTCTTCCCAGGGTGATGGCTACACCTTC
. TRBJ2-7 TRBV2 13 . CATAGTTHYEQYF TGTGCCACTGCCGGGACAACTCACTACGAGCAGTACTTC
. TRBJ1-3 TRBV5-1 15 . CASSLEEGSGNTIYF TGCGCCAGCAGCTTGGAGGAGGGCTCTGGAAACACCATATATTTT
. TRBJ2-5 TRBV6-1 15 TRBD1 CASLGARGYQETQYF TGTGCCAGCTTGGGGGCCAGGGGGTACCAAGAGACCCAGTACTTC
. TRBJ2-3 TRBV15 17 TRBD2 CATSRSLAGLSTDTQYF TGTGCCACCAGCAGGTCACTAGCGGGGCTGAGCACAGATACGCAGTATTTT
. TRBJ2-4 TRBV6-6 12 . CASSLPGPMTHF TGTGCCAGCAGTTTGCCTGGACCCATGACGCACTTC
. TRBJ1-1 TRBV30 14 . CAWGMGGAGTEAFF TGTGCCTGGGGAATGGGGGGCGCGGGCACTGAAGCTTTCTTT
once TRBJ2-2 TRBV6-5 12 . CAIGRDTGELFF TGTGCCATTGGAAGGGACACCGGGGAGCTGTTTTTT
. TRBJ2-2 TRBV11-1 13 . CASSLEYTGELFF TGTGCCAGCAGCCTAGAGTACACCGGGGAGCTGTTTTTT
once TRBJ1-2 TRBV7-9 12 . CASSSALYGYTF TGTGCCAGCAGCTCGGCCCTCTATGGCTACACCTTC
. TRBJ2-1 TRBV12-5 14 TRBD1 CASVQDRVINEQFF TGTGCTAGTGTCCAAGACAGGGTGATCAATGAGCAGTTCTTC
. TRBJ1-1 TRBV7-6 16 TRBD1 CASSLVPGTANTEAFF TGTGCCAGCAGCTTAGTGCCCGGGACAGCCAACACTGAAGCTTTCTTT
. TRBJ2-2 TRBV6-4 13 . CASSGGNTGELFF TGTGCCAGCAGCGGGGGGAACACCGGGGAGCTGTTTTTT
. TRBJ2-2 TRBV18 14 . CASSRTENTGELFF TGTGCCAGCTCACGGACAGAGAACACCGGGGAGCTGTTTTTT
few TRBJ2-1 TRBV7-6 14 . CASSRGQGIDEQFF TGTGCCAGCAGCCGAGGGCAGGGGATAGATGAGCAGTTCTTC
. TRBJ2-7 TRBV30 10 . CAWSVGEQYF TGTGCCTGGAGTGTAGGCGAGCAGTACTTC